This T cell receptor beta chain is from a study of cytomegalovirus exposure and HLA in healthy donors. Study-wide points: TCR beta V- and J-gene trimming, according to a later analysis, was linked to a missense DCLRE1C variant.

Amplification used 60 Vbeta primers and 13 Jbeta primers. Generated by immunoSEQ multiplex PCR, the TCRdb table keeps only in-frame clones and is missing some. The data hold 130,000 to 150,000 clones, with roughly 9.4% observed a single time. Per germline, CDR1 SGHRS and CDR2 YFSETQ. The CDR3 loop spans 13 amino acids. Trimming left V 5 bases short and J 10 bases short, with 18 bases between. Only a few counts were recorded for this clone. What it recognizes is unknown. The sequenced sample was PBMCs. The V and J genes are TRBV5-1 and TRBJ1-2, with unresolved D. The sequence derives from a male donor in good health and CMV-seronegative. CDR3 bases: TGCGCCAGCAGTTCCGATCAGGCTTGGCCCTACACCTTC. Encoded protein: CASSSDQAWPYTF.